Listed here is a single T cell receptor (beta chain). Study processing details: Amplification with reference gene primers provided the estimates of nucleated cell counts. TCRdb's copy holds only in-frame clones and misses some; the assay was immunoSEQ multiplex PCR. That table gives V, J and clone size, and the DNA gave D and trimming. This table holds 350,000 to 400,000 clones, around 88% found once. This record comes from a study of blood T cell repertoires in COVID-19. Patients from Seattle were sampled longitudinally, starting during active infection. Germline values: CDR1 MNHEY, CDR2 SVGAGI. V was clipped by 7 bases and J by 3 bases, with 15 bases between them. CDR3 size: 14 residues.

The source of this sequence is a woman aged 60-75 years with COVID-19, enrolled during active disease. Sequencing was done on a sample of peripheral blood. The chain has TRBV6-5 and TRBJ1-2; D is perhaps TRBD1 (5 bases). This CDR3 reads CASKRGAGDYGYTF. CDR3 in DNA: TGTGCCAGCAAAAGGGGAGCGGGGGACTATGGCTACACCTTC.